What follows are 7 T cell receptor beta chains derived from one specimen sequenced in a study of blood T cell repertoires in COVID-19. The method was immunoSEQ multiplex PCR; TCRdb's version includes in-frame clones alone and lacks a portion of them. The data contain roughly 160,000 clones, about four fifths of them singletons. Material for sequencing was peripheral blood. The receptors come from a woman in her seventies who had recovered from COVID-19.

The V and J genes are TRBV4-3 and TRBJ2-2; D possibly corresponds to TRBD2 (5 bases). The germline V gene has CDR1 LGHNA and CDR2 YSLEER. The CDR3 loop spans 16 amino acids. Trimming left V 1 base short and J 0 bases short, with 9 bases between. CDR3 amino acids: CASSQGLTPNTGELFF. The CDR3 coding sequence is TGCGCCAGCAGCCAAGGACTAACCCCGAACACCGGGGAGCTGTTTTTT.

This chain connects TRBV6-6 to TRBJ2-5, with no clear D. The CDR3 sequence is 12 residues long. Germline CDR1 and CDR2: MNHNY and SVGAGI (reference sequence). V lost 2 bases, J lost 5 bases, and 6 bases lay in between. This chain's CDR3 is CASSYGQETQYF. CDR3 in DNA: TGTGCCAGCAGTTACGGCCAGGAGACCCAGTACTTC.

The chain joins TRBV14 to TRBJ1-1; D gene ambiguous. Germline values: CDR1 SGHDN, CDR2 FVKESK. The CDR3 loop spans 11 amino acids. V was trimmed by 8 bases and J by 1 base, leaving 5 bases between them. CDR3 DNA: TGTGCCAGCGGCAAGAACACTGAAGCTTTCTTT. This sequence encodes CASGKNTEAFF.

This clone was detected once. V gene TRBV27 combines with J gene TRBJ1-2; D may be TRBD1 (6 bases). V gave up 6 bases and J gave up 10 bases, with 21 bases separating them. Germline CDR1 is MNHEY and CDR2 is SMNVEV (reference sequence). The CDR3 spans 14 residues. CDR3 nucleotides: TGTGCCAGCAGCGACGGGGGGCGGACTCTACCCTACACCTTC. Translated, it gives CASSDGGRTLPYTF.

The table lists this clone with a count of one. The chain uses TRBV28 and TRBJ2-7; 9 bases map to TRBD1. From germline, CDR1 is MDHEN and CDR2 SYDVKM. The length of the CDR3 is 14 residues. V gave up 5 bases and J gave up 3 bases; unmatched junction bases: 5. CDR3 coding DNA: TGTGCCAGCAGTCCCGGGACAGGGATCTACGAGCAGTACTTC. Translated, it gives CASSPGTGIYEQYF.

The chain links TRBV5-1 to TRBJ2-1; 7 bases agree with TRBD1. Looked up from germline, CDR1 is SGHRS and CDR2 is YFSETQ. CDR3 length: 15 residues. Trimming at V came to 4 bases and at J to 9 bases, leaving 13 bases not matched to a gene. CDR3 sequence (DNA): TGCGCCAGCAGCGCAGGACAGGTCTCGGGAAGTGAGCAGTTCTTC. The encoded protein is CASSAGQVSGSEQFF.

V usage is TRBV5-5 and J usage is TRBJ1-5; D is perhaps TRBD1 (6 bases). V was cut by 5 bases and J by 4 bases, with 13 bases left in between. Germline assignment: CDR1 SGHKS and CDR2 YYEKEE (reference sequence). This CDR3 comprises 14 residues. The CDR3 DNA is TGTGCCAGCAGGGAACAGGGATGGAATCAGCCCCAGCATTTT. Protein sequence: CASREQGWNQPQHF.